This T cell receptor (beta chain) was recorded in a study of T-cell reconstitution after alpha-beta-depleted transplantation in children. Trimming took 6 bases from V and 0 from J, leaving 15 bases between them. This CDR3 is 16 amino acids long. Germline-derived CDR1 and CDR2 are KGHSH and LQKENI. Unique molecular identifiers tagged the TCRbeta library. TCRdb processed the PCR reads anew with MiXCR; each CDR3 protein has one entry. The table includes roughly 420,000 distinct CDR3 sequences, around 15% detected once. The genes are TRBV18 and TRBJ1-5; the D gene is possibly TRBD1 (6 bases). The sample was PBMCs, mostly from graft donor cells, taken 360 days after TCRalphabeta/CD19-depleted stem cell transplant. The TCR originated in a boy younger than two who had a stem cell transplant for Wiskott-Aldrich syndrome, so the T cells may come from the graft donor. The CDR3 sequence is CASSNDGQLSNQPQHF. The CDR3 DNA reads TGTGCCAGCTCCAACGACGGACAGCTTAGCAATCAGCCCCAGCATTTT.